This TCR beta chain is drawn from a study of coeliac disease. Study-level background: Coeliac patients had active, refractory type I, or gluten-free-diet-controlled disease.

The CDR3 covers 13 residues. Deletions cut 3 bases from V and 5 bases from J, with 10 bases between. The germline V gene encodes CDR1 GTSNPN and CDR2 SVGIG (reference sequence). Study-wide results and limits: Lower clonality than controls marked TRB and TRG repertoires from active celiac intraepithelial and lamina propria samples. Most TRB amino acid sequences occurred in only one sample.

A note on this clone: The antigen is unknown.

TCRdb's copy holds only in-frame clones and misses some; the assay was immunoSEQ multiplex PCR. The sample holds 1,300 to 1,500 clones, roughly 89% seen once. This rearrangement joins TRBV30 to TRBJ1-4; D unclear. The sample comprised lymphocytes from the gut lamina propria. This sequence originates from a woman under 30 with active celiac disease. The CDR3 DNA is TGTGCCTGGAGACGCTGGGCGAATGAAAAACTGTTTTTT. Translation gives CAWRRWANEKLFF.